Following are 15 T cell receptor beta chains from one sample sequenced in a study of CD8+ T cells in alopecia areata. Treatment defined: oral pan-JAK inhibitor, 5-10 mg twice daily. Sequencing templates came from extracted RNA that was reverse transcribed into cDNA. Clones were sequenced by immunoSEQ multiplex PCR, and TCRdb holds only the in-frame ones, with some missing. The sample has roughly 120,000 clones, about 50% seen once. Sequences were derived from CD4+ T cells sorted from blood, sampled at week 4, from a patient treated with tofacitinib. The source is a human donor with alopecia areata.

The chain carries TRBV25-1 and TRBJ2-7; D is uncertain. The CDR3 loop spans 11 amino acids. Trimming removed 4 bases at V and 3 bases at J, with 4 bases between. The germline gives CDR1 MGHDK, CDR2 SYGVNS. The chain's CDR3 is CASSGNYEQYF. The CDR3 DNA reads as TGTGCCAGCAGTGGAAACTACGAGCAGTACTTC.

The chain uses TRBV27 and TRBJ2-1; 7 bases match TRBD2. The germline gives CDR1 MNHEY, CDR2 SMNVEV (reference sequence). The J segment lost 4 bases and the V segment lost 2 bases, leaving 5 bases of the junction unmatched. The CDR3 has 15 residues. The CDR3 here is CASSLRASGYNEQFF. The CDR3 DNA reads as TGTGCCAGCAGTTTACGGGCTAGCGGTTACAATGAGCAGTTCTTC.

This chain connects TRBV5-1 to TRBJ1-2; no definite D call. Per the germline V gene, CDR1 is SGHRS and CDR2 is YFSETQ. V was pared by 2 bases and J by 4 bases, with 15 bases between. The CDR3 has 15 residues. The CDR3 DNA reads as TGCGCCAGCAGCTTACGAGAAACCGCGGGCTATGGCTACACCTTC. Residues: CASSLRETAGYGYTF.

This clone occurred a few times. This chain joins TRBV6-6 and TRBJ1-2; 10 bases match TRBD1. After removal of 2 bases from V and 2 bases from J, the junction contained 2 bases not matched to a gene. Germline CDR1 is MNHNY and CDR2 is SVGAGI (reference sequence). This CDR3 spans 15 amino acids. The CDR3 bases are TGTGCCAGCAGTTACCAGACAGGGGGCAACTATGGCTACACCTTC. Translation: CASSYQTGGNYGYTF.

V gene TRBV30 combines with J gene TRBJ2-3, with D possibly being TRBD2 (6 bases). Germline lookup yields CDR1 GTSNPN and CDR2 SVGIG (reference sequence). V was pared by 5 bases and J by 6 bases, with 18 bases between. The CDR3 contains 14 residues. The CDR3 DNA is TGTGCCTGGGGAACCGGGACTCTCAGGGATACGCAGTATTTT. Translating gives CAWGTGTLRDTQYF.

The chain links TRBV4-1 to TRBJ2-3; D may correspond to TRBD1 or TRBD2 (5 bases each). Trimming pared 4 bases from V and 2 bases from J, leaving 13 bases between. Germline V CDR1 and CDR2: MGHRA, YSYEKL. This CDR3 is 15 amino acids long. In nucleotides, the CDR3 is TGCGCCAGCAGCCGACTTGTGGGGGTCACAGATACGCAGTATTTT. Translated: CASSRLVGVTDTQYF.

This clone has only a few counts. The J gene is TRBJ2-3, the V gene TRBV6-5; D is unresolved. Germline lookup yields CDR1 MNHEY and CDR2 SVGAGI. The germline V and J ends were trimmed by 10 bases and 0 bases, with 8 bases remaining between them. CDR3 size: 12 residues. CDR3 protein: CATRPSTDTQYF. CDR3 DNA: TGTGCCACCAGACCAAGCACAGATACGCAGTATTTT.

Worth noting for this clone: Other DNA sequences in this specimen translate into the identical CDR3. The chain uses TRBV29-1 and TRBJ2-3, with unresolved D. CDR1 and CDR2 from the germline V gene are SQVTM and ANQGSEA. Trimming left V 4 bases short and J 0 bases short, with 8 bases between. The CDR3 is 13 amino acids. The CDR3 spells CSVGGRSTDTQYF. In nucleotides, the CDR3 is TGCAGCGTTGGGGGTAGGAGCACAGATACGCAGTATTTT.

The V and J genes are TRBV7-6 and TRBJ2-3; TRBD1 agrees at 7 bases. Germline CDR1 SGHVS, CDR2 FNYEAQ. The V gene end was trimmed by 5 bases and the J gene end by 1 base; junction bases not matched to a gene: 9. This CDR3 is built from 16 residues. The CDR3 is CASSLGQGGGTDTQYF. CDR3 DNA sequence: TGTGCCAGCAGCCTAGGGCAAGGGGGCGGCACAGATACGCAGTATTTT.

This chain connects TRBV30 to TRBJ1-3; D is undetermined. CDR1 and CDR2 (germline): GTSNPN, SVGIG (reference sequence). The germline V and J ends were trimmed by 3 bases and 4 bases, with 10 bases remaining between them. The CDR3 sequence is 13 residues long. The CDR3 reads CAWSKKQGNTIYF. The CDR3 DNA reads TGTGCCTGGAGCAAAAAACAGGGAAACACCATATATTTT.

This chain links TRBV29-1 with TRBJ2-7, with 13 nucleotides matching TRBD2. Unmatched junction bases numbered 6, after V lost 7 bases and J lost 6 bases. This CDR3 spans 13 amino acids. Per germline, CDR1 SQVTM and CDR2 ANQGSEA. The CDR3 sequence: CSAKGLAGSEQYF. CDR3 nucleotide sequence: TGCAGCGCGAAGGGACTAGCGGGAAGCGAGCAGTACTTC.

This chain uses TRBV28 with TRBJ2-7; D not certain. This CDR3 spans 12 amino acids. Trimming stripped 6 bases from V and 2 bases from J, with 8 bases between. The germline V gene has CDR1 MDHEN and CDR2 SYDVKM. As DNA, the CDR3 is TGTGCCAGCAGCCGGCCCCCCTACGAGCAGTACTTC. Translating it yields CASSRPPYEQYF.

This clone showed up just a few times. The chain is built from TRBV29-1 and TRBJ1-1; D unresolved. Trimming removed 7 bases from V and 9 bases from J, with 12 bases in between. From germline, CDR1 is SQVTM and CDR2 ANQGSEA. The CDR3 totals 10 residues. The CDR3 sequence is CSGEQGKAFF. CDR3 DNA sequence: TGCAGCGGGGAGCAAGGGAAAGCTTTCTTT. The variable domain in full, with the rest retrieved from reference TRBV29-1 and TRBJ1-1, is SAVISQKPSRDICQRGTSLTIQCQVDSQVTMMFWYRQQPGQSLTLIATANQGSEATYESGFVIDKFPISRPNLTFSTLTVSNMSPEDSSIYLCSGEQGKAFFGQGTRLTVV.

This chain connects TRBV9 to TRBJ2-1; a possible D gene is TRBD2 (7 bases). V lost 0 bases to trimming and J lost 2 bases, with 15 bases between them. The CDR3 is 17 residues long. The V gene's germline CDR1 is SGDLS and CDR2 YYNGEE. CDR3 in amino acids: CASSVAGGEGTYNEQFF. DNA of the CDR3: TGTGCCAGCAGCGTAGCGGGGGGCGAGGGGACCTACAATGAGCAGTTCTTC. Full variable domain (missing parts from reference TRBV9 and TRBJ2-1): DSGVTQTPKHLITATGQRVTLRCSPRSGDLSVYWYQQSLDQGLQFLIQYYNGEERAKGNILERFSAQQFPDLHSELNLSSLELGDSALYFCASSVAGGEGTYNEQFFGPGTRLTVL.

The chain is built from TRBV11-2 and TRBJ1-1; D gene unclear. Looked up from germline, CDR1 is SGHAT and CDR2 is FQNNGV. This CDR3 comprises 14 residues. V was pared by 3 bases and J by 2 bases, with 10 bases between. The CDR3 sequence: CASSFWQDNTEAFF. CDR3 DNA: TGTGCCAGCAGCTTTTGGCAGGACAACACTGAAGCTTTCTTT.